Below are 27 T cell receptor beta chains sequenced from a single sample in a study of blood T cell repertoires in COVID-19. Sequenced by immunoSEQ multiplex PCR; TCRdb stores in-frame clones only, minus some. The repertoire holds about 220,000 clones, with about four fifths as singletons. Sequencing was performed on peripheral blood. The receptors come from a woman aged 80 or over with acute or convalescent COVID-19.

Only one count was recorded for this clone. The chain links TRBV2 to TRBJ2-7; TRBD2 might be the D (6 bases). CDR1 is SNHLY, CDR2 FYNNEI, per germline. V was clipped by 5 bases and J by 3 bases, with 14 bases between them. The CDR3 runs to 14 residues. CDR3 residues: CASSREVGSYEQYF. CDR3 DNA sequence: TGTGCCAGCAGTCGGGAAGTCGGGAGCTACGAGCAGTACTTC.

The V gene is TRBV12-3 or TRBV12-4, the J gene TRBJ1-4; no reliable D call. Deletions cut 3 bases from V and 7 bases from J, with 6 bases between. The CDR3 totals 12 residues. CDR3 bases: TGTGCCAGCAGTTTGGCGGGTGAAAAACTGTTTTTT. This translates into CASSLAGEKLFF.

The J gene is TRBJ2-2, the V gene TRBV11-3, with 7 positions matching TRBD1. The CDR3 contains 16 residues. V was clipped by 1 base and J by 4 bases; unmatched bases: 6. Germline CDR1 is SGHNT and CDR2 is YENEEA. The chain's CDR3 is CASSLVGQRGTGELFF. CDR3 nucleotides: TGTGCCAGCAGCTTAGTGGGACAGCGAGGCACCGGGGAGCTGTTTTTT.

The chain is built from TRBV7-9 and TRBJ1-5, with D tentatively TRBD1 (5 bases). V was trimmed by 1 base and J by 0 bases, leaving 10 bases between them. This CDR3 contains 16 residues. CDR1 is SEHNR and CDR2 is FQNEAQ in the germline V gene (reference sequence). CDR3: CASSLGGIYSNQPQHF. The CDR3 DNA sequence: TGTGCCAGCAGCTTAGGGGGCATTTATAGCAATCAGCCCCAGCATTTT.

V gene TRBV5-5 combines with J gene TRBJ1-3; 9 nucleotides agree with TRBD1. V lost 8 bases and J lost 4; bases outside the gene matches: 7. The CDR3 is 14 amino acids. Per germline, CDR1 SGHKS and CDR2 YYEKEE (reference sequence). The CDR3 DNA reads as TGTGCCAGGGGGGACAGGGAGATCGGAAACACCATATATTTT. Translation gives CARGDREIGNTIYF.

This clone was counted a few times. V and J are TRBV7-6 and TRBJ1-6; possible D gene TRBD1, 6 bases. The germline V gene encodes CDR1 SGHVS and CDR2 FNYEAQ. V shed 4 bases and J shed 8 bases, with 21 bases lying between them. CDR3 length: 17 residues. The CDR3 nucleotides read TGTGCCAGCAGCTCCTCTGGCAGGGGAATTGTTGATTCACCCCTCCACTTT. Protein product: CASSSSGRGIVDSPLHF.

This clone was seen just once. This chain connects TRBV5-1 to TRBJ2-5, with D possibly being TRBD2 (5 bases). The CDR3 covers 14 residues. CDR1 SGHRS and CDR2 YFSETQ come from the germline V gene. V was pared by 3 bases and J by 5 bases, with 14 bases between. The CDR3 reads CASSSQVSGETQYF. DNA of the CDR3: TGCGCCAGCAGCTCGCAAGTTTCGGGGGAGACCCAGTACTTC.

The chain carries TRBV29-1 and TRBJ2-7; 7 nucleotides agree with TRBD1. Germline V gene data show CDR1 as SQVTM and CDR2 as ANQGSEA. The CDR3 contains 14 residues. The ends lost 8 bases at V and 0 bases at J; junction bases unmatched: 10. CDR3 loop: CSTRQGGSSYEQYF. The CDR3 region has the DNA TGCAGCACAAGACAGGGTGGGAGCTCCTACGAGCAGTACTTC.

The sample holds many counts of this clone. The chain has TRBV5-5 and TRBJ1-6; TRBD1 is a possible D gene (5 bases). V lost 0 bases to trimming and J lost 6 bases, with 13 bases between them. Germline assignment: CDR1 SGHKS and CDR2 YYEKEE (reference sequence). The CDR3 extends over 16 amino acids. The CDR3 DNA reads TGTGCCAGCAGCTTGGGTCCGGCAGACAGTAATTCACCCCTCCACTTT. Its protein product is CASSLGPADSNSPLHF.

J is TRBJ2-1 and V is TRBV28; 10 bases line up with TRBD1. This CDR3 spans 14 amino acids. Germline V gene sequence: CDR1 MDHEN, CDR2 SYDVKM. V gave up 6 bases and J gave up 6 bases; unmatched junction bases: 5. CDR3 amino acids: CASRLGQGGNEQFF. The CDR3 DNA follows: TGTGCCAGCAGACTAGGACAGGGGGGCAATGAGCAGTTCTTC.

The V and J genes are TRBV15 and TRBJ1-4; D gene uncertain. Germline CDR1 reads LNHNV; CDR2 reads YYDKDF (reference sequence). CDR3 length equals 16 residues. V lost 6 bases and J lost 3, with 17 bases in between. The CDR3, as DNA: TGTGCCACCAGACCCAGCGTGAGGGTTGCTAATGAAAAACTGTTTTTT. Its protein is CATRPSVRVANEKLFF.

The rearrangement links TRBV2 to TRBJ1-2, with D tentatively TRBD1 (5 bases). This CDR3 is 15 amino acids long. Trimming shortened V by 8 bases and J by 4 bases, and 20 bases separated the two germline ends. CDR1 SNHLY and CDR2 FYNNEI come from the germline V gene. CDR3 in DNA: TGTGCCAGCGGGACGGGGAGGGTAACCGCCTATGGCTACACCTTC. Translating it yields CASGTGRVTAYGYTF. Variable domain in full (rest from reference TRBV2 and TRBJ1-2): EPEVTQTPSHQVTQMGQEVILRCVPISNHLYFYWYRQILGQKVEFLVSFYNNEISEKSEIFDDQFSVERPDGSNFTLKIRSTKLEDSAMYFCASGTGRVTAYGYTFGSGTRLTVV.

The J gene is TRBJ2-3, the V gene TRBV20-1; D is perhaps TRBD1 (6 bases). This CDR3 contains 11 residues. Trimming took off 7 bases at V and 4 bases at J, with 9 bases between the two ends. The germline gives CDR1 DFQATT, CDR2 SNEGSKA (reference sequence). CDR3 in DNA: TGCAGTGTACAGGGCGCAGATACGCAGTATTTT. Amino acid sequence: CSVQGADTQYF.

The chain combines TRBV3-1 (or the pseudogene TRBV3-2) with TRBJ2-7, with D possibly matching TRBD1 (6 bases). The V end was cut by 3 bases, the J end by 3 bases, with 9 bases between. CDR3 length equals 13 residues. Per germline, CDR1 LGHDT and CDR2 YNNKEL (reference sequence). The CDR3 sequence is CASSQPRGYEQYF. The CDR3 DNA sequence: TGTGCCAGCAGCCAGCCCAGGGGCTACGAGCAGTACTTC.

The chain carries TRBV5-1 and TRBJ2-1; 8 bases fit TRBD2. The CDR3 is made up of 14 amino acids. Trimming took 3 bases from V and 7 from J; bases not matched to a gene: 6. Looked up from germline, CDR1 is SGHRS and CDR2 is YFSETQ. CDR3 sequence reads: CASSSSGGGNEQFF. CDR3 coding DNA: TGCGCCAGCAGCTCTTCCGGCGGGGGGAATGAGCAGTTCTTC.

The chain couples TRBV5-1 to TRBJ2-7; D not certain. This CDR3 comprises 16 residues. V lost 5 bases to trimming and J lost 0 bases, with 18 bases between them. In germline, CDR1 is SGHRS, CDR2 YFSETQ. CDR3 nucleotide sequence: TGCGCCAGCAGTATGGGTTTAGGCTACAGCTCCTACGAGCAGTACTTC. Translation: CASSMGLGYSSYEQYF.

V usage is TRBV24-1 and J usage is TRBJ2-1, with TRBD1 matching over 8 bases. The CDR3 covers 14 residues. V shed 4 bases and J 6 bases; nucleotides not matched to a gene: 4. The germline gives CDR1 KGHDR, CDR2 SFDVKD. The CDR3 sequence is CATSEVTGANEQFF. The CDR3 DNA reads as TGTGCCACCAGTGAAGTGACAGGGGCCAATGAGCAGTTCTTC.

The chain carries TRBV21-1 and TRBJ2-1; the table's D call TRBD2 went unverified against the DNA. TRBV21-1 is shown as a pseudogene. The CDR3 totals 18 residues. CDR3 residues: CASSKLLEGGGPFNEQFF. DNA for the CDR3: TGTGCCAGCAGCAAACTTCTCGAGGGGGGGGGACCCTTCAATGAGCAGTTCTTC.

This chain connects TRBV7-2 to TRBJ1-1; 7 positions agree with TRBD1. In germline, CDR1 is SGHTA, CDR2 FQGNSA. The V segment lost 5 bases and the J segment 4 bases; nucleotides outside the gene matches: 10. The CDR3 spans 15 residues. The CDR3 here is CASSPVRGGPTEAFF. The CDR3 bases are TGTGCCAGCAGCCCTGTGAGAGGGGGCCCCACTGAAGCTTTCTTT.

The chain links TRBV24-1 to TRBJ1-5; no clear D. Germline V gene data show CDR1 as KGHDR and CDR2 as SFDVKD. The CDR3 has 14 residues. V shed 4 bases and J shed 7 bases, with 13 bases lying between them. The CDR3 sequence: CATSEGGRGQPQHF. The CDR3 region has the DNA TGTGCCACCAGTGAAGGTGGTCGCGGACAGCCCCAGCATTTT.

The genes are TRBV14 and TRBJ2-5; TRBD2 might be the D (6 bases). V lost 0 bases to trimming and J lost 5 bases, with 13 bases between them. The CDR3 is 15 amino acids. Germline values: CDR1 SGHDN, CDR2 FVKESK. In DNA, the CDR3 is TGTGCCAGCAGCCAAGATTTTGGCGGGGTTGAGACCCAGTACTTC. Amino acids: CASSQDFGGVETQYF.

The genes are TRBV27 and TRBJ1-5; weak D call: TRBD1 (6 bases). The CDR3 has 13 amino acids. Germline V CDR1 and CDR2: MNHEY, SMNVEV (reference sequence). V lost 4 bases to trimming and J lost 4 bases, with 8 bases between them. The CDR3 loop is CASSSTGNQPQHF. DNA of the CDR3: TGTGCCAGCAGTTCTACAGGGAATCAGCCCCAGCATTTT.

This chain links TRBV6-6 with TRBJ1-3, with 7 positions matching TRBD1. The CDR3 is 15 residues long. Losses at the gene ends were 6 bases for V and 4 bases for J; bases not matched to a gene: 9. CDR1 MNHNY and CDR2 SVGAGI come from the germline V gene (reference sequence). CDR3 in DNA: TGTGCCAGCAGCCGACCCGGGACAGAAGGAAACACCATATATTTT. This codes for CASSRPGTEGNTIYF.

V and J are TRBV9 and TRBJ2-3, with D perhaps matching TRBD2 (6 bases). CDR1 is SGDLS, CDR2 YYNGEE, per germline. The CDR3 covers 15 residues. The V end was cut by 0 bases, the J end by 4 bases, with 12 bases between. CDR3 sequence reads: CASSVEASVADTQYF. CDR3 sequence (DNA): TGTGCCAGCAGCGTAGAGGCTAGCGTGGCAGATACGCAGTATTTT. Complete variable domain (other parts from reference TRBV9 and TRBJ2-3): DSGVTQTPKHLITATGQRVTLRCSPRSGDLSVYWYQQSLDQGLQFLIQYYNGEERAKGNILERFSAQQFPDLHSELNLSSLELGDSALYFCASSVEASVADTQYFGPGTRLTVL.

This clone was seen only a few times. The genes are TRBV24-1 and TRBJ1-2, with 7 nucleotides matching TRBD1. J gave up 8 bases and V 6 bases, and 8 bases lay outside the gene matches. The CDR3 is made up of 13 amino acids. From germline, CDR1 is KGHDR and CDR2 SFDVKD. CDR3 nucleotide sequence: TGTGCCACCAGTCGTACAGGGGTTGAGGGCTACACCTTC. Encoded protein: CATSRTGVEGYTF.

The genes are TRBV7-2 and TRBJ1-2; D gene ambiguous. CDR1 is SGHTA and CDR2 is FQGNSA in the germline V gene. This CDR3 has 15 amino acids. V was cut by 1 base and J by 3 bases, with 12 bases left in between. The CDR3, as DNA: TGTGCCAGCAGCTTAGAGATTCAGGATTACTATGGCTACACCTTC. Translating gives CASSLEIQDYYGYTF.

This clone occurred a few times. This chain links TRBV7-3 with TRBJ2-3, with 16 bases identical to TRBD2. The germline V gene has CDR1 SGHTA and CDR2 FQGTGA. With V trimmed by 2 bases and J by 1 base, 0 bases remained unmatched. The CDR3 covers 17 residues. As DNA, the CDR3 is TGTGCCAGCAGCTTAGGGACTAGCGGGGGGGGCACAGATACGCAGTATTTT. It specifies CASSLGTSGGGTDTQYF. Full variable domain (rest looked up from reference TRBV7-3 and TRBJ2-3): GAGVSQTPSNKVTEKGKYVELRCDPISGHTALYWYRQSLGQGPEFLIYFQGTGAADDSGLPNDRFFAVRPEGSVSTLKIQRTERGDSAVYLCASSLGTSGGGTDTQYFGPGTRLTVL.